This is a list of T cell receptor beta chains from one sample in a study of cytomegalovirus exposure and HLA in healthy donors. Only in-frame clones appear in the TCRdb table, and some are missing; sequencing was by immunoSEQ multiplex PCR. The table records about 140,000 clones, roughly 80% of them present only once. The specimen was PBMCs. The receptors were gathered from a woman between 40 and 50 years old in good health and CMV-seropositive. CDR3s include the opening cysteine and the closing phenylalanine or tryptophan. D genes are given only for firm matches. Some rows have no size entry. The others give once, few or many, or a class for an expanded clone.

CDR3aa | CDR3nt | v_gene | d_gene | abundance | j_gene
CASSVGLDNYEQYF | TGTGCCAGCAGCGTGGGACTAGATAACTACGAGCAGTACTTC | TRBV9 | TRBD2 | once | TRBJ2-7
CASSPRDSEEAFF | TGTGCCAGCAGCCCGCGGGACAGCGAAGAAGCTTTCTTT | TRBV7-9 | TRBD1 | NA | TRBJ1-1
CASSHRTGSNDGELFF | TGTGCCAGCAGCCACAGGACAGGGTCGAATGACGGGGAGCTGTTTTTT | TRBV7-9 | TRBD1 | NA | TRBJ2-2
CASSLDGGNSPLHF | TGTGCCAGCAGCTTAGACGGGGGGAATTCACCCCTCCACTTT | TRBV7-9 | NA | once | TRBJ1-6
CASSIEGDNEKLFF | TGTGCCAGTAGTATAGAAGGAGATAATGAAAAACTGTTTTTT | TRBV19 | NA | once | TRBJ1-4
CANSSRDFSTGELFF | TGTGCCAACAGCTCTAGGGACTTCAGCACCGGGGAGCTGTTTTTT | TRBV7-2 | NA | NA | TRBJ2-2
CASSQTSGTNNEQFF | TGTGCCAGCAGCCAGACTAGCGGGACCAACAATGAGCAGTTCTTC | TRBV11-3 | TRBD2 | NA | TRBJ2-1
CASYTGVTGELFF | TGTGCCAGCTATACAGGGGTCACCGGGGAGCTGTTTTTT | TRBV28 | TRBD1 | NA | TRBJ2-2
CASSRGPKYEQYF | TGTGCCAGTTCCAGGGGGCCGAAGTACGAGCAGTACTTC | TRBV6-7 | TRBD1 | once | TRBJ2-7
CASSIGGDRGLGEQFF | TGTGCCAGTAGTATAGGAGGGGACAGGGGGCTCGGTGAGCAGTTCTTC | TRBV19 | TRBD1 | NA | TRBJ2-1
CASSPGGRGQETQYF | TGTGCCAGCAGCCCCGGGGGGCGCGGGCAAGAGACCCAGTACTTC | TRBV5-6 | NA | NA | TRBJ2-5
CASSMGQVEQFF | TGCGCCAGCAGCATGGGACAGGTGGAGCAGTTCTTC | TRBV5-1 | TRBD1 | NA | TRBJ2-1
CASSVRGDEQYF | TGTGCCAGTAGTGTAAGGGGTGACGAGCAGTACTTC | TRBV19 | NA | NA | TRBJ2-7
CASRSTGAGELFF | TGTGCCAGCAGGAGTACAGGGGCCGGGGAGCTGTTTTTT | TRBV27 | TRBD1 | NA | TRBJ2-2
CSARGGTQHF | TGCAGTGCTAGGGGGGGGACCCAGCATTTT | TRBV20-1 | NA | NA | TRBJ1-5
CASSPGIGEQFF | TGTGCCAGCAGTCCGGGAATCGGGGAGCAGTTCTTC | TRBV5-4 | NA | NA | TRBJ2-1
CASSRGDTGRNTEAFF | TGCGCCAGCAGCCGGGGTGATACAGGGCGGAACACTGAGGCTTTCTTT | TRBV5-1 | NA | NA | TRBJ1-1
CASSLLGSSYNEQFF | TGTGCCAGCAGCTTATTGGGCAGCTCCTACAATGAGCAGTTCTTC | TRBV7-9 | NA | NA | TRBJ2-1
CASSVESTGFSYEQYF | TGTGCCAGCAGCGTAGAGTCGACAGGGTTCTCCTACGAGCAGTACTTC | TRBV9 | TRBD1 | NA | TRBJ2-7
CASSSGQGRHQPQHF | TGTGCCAGCAGCTCAGGACAGGGGCGGCATCAGCCCCAGCATTTT | TRBV7-9 | TRBD1 | NA | TRBJ1-5
CASTHPLAGADKEQFF | TGTGCCAGCACCCACCCCTTAGCGGGAGCAGACAAAGAGCAGTTCTTC | TRBV2 | TRBD2 | NA | TRBJ2-1
CASSFRDWNTEAFF | TGTGCCAGCAGTTTCCGGGACTGGAACACTGAAGCTTTCTTT | TRBV27 | NA | NA | TRBJ1-1
CASRRPGGYEQFF | TGTGCCAGCAGGCGCCCGGGGGGCTATGAGCAGTTCTTC | TRBV28 | NA | NA | TRBJ2-1
CASSPGASASFF | TGTGCCAGCAGCCCTGGGGCCTCGGCATCGTTCTTC | TRBV5-6 | NA | NA | TRBJ2-1
CASSVARTGDGYTF | TGTGCCAGCAGCGTCGCGCGGACAGGGGATGGCTACACCTTC | TRBV9 | TRBD1 | NA | TRBJ1-2
CASSQGSLVSYEQYF | TGCGCCAGCAGCCAAGGGTCGCTAGTCAGCTACGAGCAGTACTTC | TRBV4-1 | NA | NA | TRBJ2-7
CAWSVGEHQETQYF | TGTGCCTGGAGTGTGGGAGAACACCAAGAGACCCAGTACTTC | TRBV30 | NA | NA | TRBJ2-5
CASSAGASGPRRPQHF | TGTGCCAGCAGTGCAGGGGCCTCTGGCCCCCGAAGGCCCCAGCATTTT | TRBV2 | NA | NA | TRBJ1-5
CASSGVGPNEKLFF | TGTGCCAGCAGCGGGGTGGGGCCTAATGAAAAACTGTTTTTT | TRBV5-4 | NA | few | TRBJ1-4
CSVDFLGDNYGYTF | TGCAGCGTTGATTTCCTAGGGGATAACTATGGCTACACCTTC | TRBV29-1 | NA | NA | TRBJ1-2
CASSITGSGEKLFF | TGTGCCAGCAGTATTACAGGGTCTGGCGAAAAACTGTTTTTT | TRBV6-6 | NA | NA | TRBJ1-4
CASSVNHDLKNRSADFTFF | TGTGCCAGCAGCGTAAATCATGATCTAAAAAACAGATCGGCCGATTTTACGTTCTTC | TRBV9 | NA | NA | TRBJ2-1
CASSNGTSGRISYEQYF | TGCGCCAGCAGCAACGGGACTAGCGGGAGGATTTCCTACGAGCAGTACTTC | TRBV5-1 | TRBD2 | NA | TRBJ2-7
CASSVVPGGHPNNEQFF | TGTGCCAGCAGCGTAGTTCCGGGGGGGCACCCAAACAATGAGCAGTTCTTC | TRBV9 | TRBD2 | NA | TRBJ2-1
CASSLMAATYEQYF | TGTGCCAGCAGCTTAATGGCGGCTACCTACGAGCAGTACTTC | TRBV7-6 | NA | NA | TRBJ2-7
CASSLGRGAHNEQFF | TGTGCCAGCAGCCTAGGACGGGGGGCCCACAATGAGCAGTTCTTC | TRBV6-5 | NA | NA | TRBJ2-1
CASSSSEDSIYEQYF | TGCGCCAGCAGTTCTTCCGAGGACAGCATCTACGAGCAGTACTTC | TRBV4-1 | NA | NA | TRBJ2-7
CTMLLAARGGETQYF | TGCACCATGCTACTAGCGGCTAGGGGTGGAGAGACCCAGTACTTC | TRBV29-1 | TRBD2 | NA | TRBJ2-5
CAISGAATNEKLFF | TGTGCCATAAGTGGAGCCGCAACTAATGAAAAACTGTTTTTT | TRBV10-3 | NA | NA | TRBJ1-4
CASSVTLGGGHEQFF | TGTGCCAGCAGCGTAACATTGGGCGGGGGGCATGAGCAGTTCTTC | TRBV9 | TRBD2 | once | TRBJ2-1
CASSHTPGTSNEKLFF | TGTGCCAGCAGCCACACTCCGGGAACTTCTAATGAAAAACTGTTTTTT | TRBV4-2 | NA | many | TRBJ1-4
CAIKGTDNEQFF | TGTGCCATCAAGGGGACAGACAATGAGCAGTTCTTC | TRBV10-3 | TRBD1 | NA | TRBJ2-1
CASSQDLTWAGRLETQYF | TGTGCCAGCAGCCAAGACCTCACATGGGCGGGAAGGTTAGAGACCCAGTACTTC | TRBV14 | NA | NA | TRBJ2-5
CASSEGGLGSPLHF | TGCGCCAGCAGTGAGGGTGGATTAGGGTCACCCCTCCACTTT | TRBV5-1 | NA | NA | TRBJ1-6